This passage covers 25 T cell receptor beta chains from one sample sequenced in a study of blood T cell repertoires in COVID-19. Assay: immunoSEQ multiplex PCR; the TCRdb copy retains only in-frame clones and omits some. The sample gives fewer than 700,000 clones, about 89% of which show up once; roughly 7.4% is in the top ten. Material: peripheral blood. The source is a woman between 50 and 59 years old with COVID-19, enrolled during active disease.

CDR3 DNA sequence: TGTGCCAGCTTAAGGGGGAGGGGACTTCCCAGTCAGCCCCAGCATTTT. Amino acid sequence: CASLRGRGLPSQPQHF. The chain carries TRBV21-1 and TRBJ1-5. TRBV21-1 is deemed a pseudogene. This CDR3 comprises 16 residues.

Turning to this clone: A much larger clone sits a single nucleotide away, making a read error possible. The chain couples TRBV11-2 to TRBJ1-6, with a tentative D call TRBD1 (6 bases). Germline V gene lookup returns CDR1 SGHAT and CDR2 FQNNGV. The CDR3 extends over 14 amino acids. The V and J ends lost 3 bases and 5 bases respectively, with 8 bases between them. The CDR3 DNA reads as TGTGCCAGCAGCTTGACAGGAAATAATTCACCCCTCCACTTT. Its protein product is CASSLTGNNSPLHF. The entire variable domain, with the rest obtained from reference TRBV11-2 and TRBJ1-6, is as follows: EAGVAQSPRYKIIEKRQSVAFWCNPISGHATLYWYQQILGQGPKLLIQFQNNGVVDDSQLPKDRFSAERLKGVDSTLKIQPAKLEDSAVYLCASSLTGNNSPLHFGNGTRLTVT.

The CDR3 sequence is CASTERGTRTDTQYF. CDR3 coding DNA: TGTGCCAGCACCGAGCGGGGGACACGCACAGATACGCAGTATTTT. The rearrangement joins TRBV13 to TRBJ2-3, with 8 positions matching TRBD2. The length of the CDR3 is 15 residues. The junction had 7 bases not matched to a gene; V was cut back by 7 bases and J by 1 base. From germline, CDR1 is PRHDT and CDR2 FYEKMQ (reference sequence).

The V gene is TRBV25-1, the J gene TRBJ1-6; TRBD1 matches 8 bases. V was clipped by 1 base and J by 6 bases; unmatched bases: 5. The germline gives CDR1 MGHDK, CDR2 SYGVNS. This CDR3 comprises 16 residues. CDR3 in DNA: TGTGCCAGCAGTGAATCAGGCAGGGGGCCTAATTCACCCCTCCACTTT. It specifies CASSESGRGPNSPLHF.

V gene TRBV3-1 (or the pseudogene TRBV3-2) combines with J gene TRBJ2-7, with no clear D. The CDR3 runs 13 residues. Germline V lookup: CDR1 LGHDT, CDR2 YNNKEL (reference sequence). V was pared by 4 bases and J by 3 bases, with 10 bases between. The CDR3 DNA is TGTGCCAGCAGCCCCGGGTCGGGCTACGAGCAGTACTTC. Encoded protein: CASSPGSGYEQYF.

The chain is built from TRBV10-3 and TRBJ1-1; D perhaps matches TRBD1 (6 bases). Trimming pared 2 bases from V and 4 bases from J, leaving 11 bases between. From germline, CDR1 is ENHRY and CDR2 SYGVKD. This CDR3 contains 14 residues. The CDR3 sequence is CAISEQGQGTEAFF. The CDR3 nucleotides read TGTGCCATCAGTGAGCAGGGACAAGGCACTGAAGCTTTCTTT.

The chain links TRBV24-1 to TRBJ1-3, with D perhaps matching TRBD1 (5 bases). The CDR3 sequence is 15 residues long. Per the germline V gene, CDR1 is KGHDR and CDR2 is SFDVKD. The V end was cut by 4 bases, the J end by 2 bases, with 11 bases between. In DNA, the CDR3 is TGTGCCACCAGTGACCCCGGGACTACTGGAAACACCATATATTTT. It encodes CATSDPGTTGNTIYF.

This CDR3 is CASSPGSGANVLTF. CDR3 nucleotide sequence: TGTGCCAGCAGCCCGGGGTCTGGGGCCAACGTCCTGACTTTC. V usage is TRBV3-1 (or the pseudogene TRBV3-2) and J usage is TRBJ2-6, with a tentative D call TRBD2 (5 bases). CDR1 LGHDT and CDR2 YNNKEL come from the germline V gene (reference sequence). V gave up 4 bases and J gave up 1 base, with 5 bases separating them. CDR3 length: 14 residues.

CDR3: CASSAGGGERNEQFF. The CDR3 DNA is TGTGCCAGTAGCGCCGGGGGAGGTGAAAGGAATGAGCAGTTCTTC. The V call is TRBV19, the J call TRBJ2-1; D is possibly TRBD2 (6 bases). Trimming removed 6 bases from V and 7 bases from J, with 19 bases in between. The CDR3 totals 15 residues. The germline CDR1 and CDR2 sequences are LNHDA and SQIVND (reference sequence).

This rearrangement joins TRBV6-1 to TRBJ1-5; D gene unclear. The CDR3 has 17 amino acids. Germline CDR1 reads MNHNS; CDR2 reads SASEGT. The V and J ends lost 2 bases and 5 bases respectively, with 19 bases between them. The CDR3 nucleotides read TGTGCCAGCAGTGAATTACAGCCTACCTTCACTTATCAGCCCCAGCATTTT. Protein: CASSELQPTFTYQPQHF.

The J gene is TRBJ2-7, the V gene TRBV13, with D unclear. Germline assignment: CDR1 PRHDT and CDR2 FYEKMQ (reference sequence). The V end was cut by 0 bases, the J end by 7 bases, with 4 bases between. The CDR3 runs to 11 residues. As DNA, the CDR3 is TGTGCCAGCAGCTTAGGGCGAGAGCAGTACTTC. It codes for CASSLGREQYF.

The chain employs TRBV5-6 and TRBJ2-7; 12 nucleotides align to TRBD1. Trimming at V came to 4 bases and at J to 4 bases, leaving 9 bases not matched to a gene. Germline V gives CDR1 SGHDT, CDR2 YYEEEE. This CDR3 comprises 16 residues. The CDR3 protein is CASSIAGTGGLYEQYF. The CDR3 DNA sequence: TGTGCCAGCAGCATTGCCGGGACAGGGGGCTTATACGAGCAGTACTTC. The full variable domain, in which reference TRBV5-6 and TRBJ2-7 provide the parts outside the CDR3, is DAGVTQSPTHLIKTRGQQVTLRCSPKSGHDTVSWYQQALGQGPQFIFQYYEEEERQRGNFPDRFSGHQFPNYSSELNVNALLLGDSALYLCASSIAGTGGLYEQYFGPGTRLTVT.

About this clone: One end of the junction fails to match germline, which may point to a read error. The CDR3 loop is CASSIRVQGSDNSPLHF. The CDR3 DNA is TGTGCCAGTAGTATAAGAGTCCAGGGCTCCGATAATTCACCCCTCCACTTT. The chain combines TRBV19 with TRBJ1-6, with D possibly matching TRBD1 (5 bases). Germline lookup yields CDR1 LNHDA and CDR2 SQIVND (reference sequence). The CDR3 contains 17 residues.

V usage is TRBV20-1 and J usage is TRBJ2-1, with a possible D match to TRBD1 (6 bases). Trimming shortened V by 1 base and J by 12 bases, and 10 bases separated the two germline ends. In germline, CDR1 is DFQATT, CDR2 SNEGSKA (reference sequence). The CDR3 loop spans 11 amino acids. The CDR3: CSARVTGGQFF. The CDR3 DNA reads as TGCAGTGCTAGAGTGACAGGCGGGCAGTTCTTC.

The DNA of the CDR3 is TGTGCCAGTAGTATACGACAGGGGAAAGCGGACGAGCAGTACTTC. It translates to CASSIRQGKADEQYF. V and J are TRBV19 and TRBJ2-7; 8 nucleotides match TRBD1. Germline V CDR1 and CDR2: LNHDA, SQIVND (reference sequence). Germline trimming cut 2 bases from V and 5 bases from J; bases unmatched to any gene: 8. There are 15 residues in the CDR3.

This clone was seen only once. The chain recombines TRBV10-1 with TRBJ2-7; 10 nucleotides line up with TRBD1. Trimming took 4 bases from V and 7 from J; bases not matched to a gene: 4. The CDR3 contains 13 residues. The germline V gene has CDR1 WNHNN and CDR2 SYGVQD (reference sequence). The CDR3 here is CASSGTGGREQYF. The CDR3 bases are TGCGCCAGCAGTGGGACAGGGGGAAGGGAGCAGTACTTC.

The V and J genes are TRBV7-3 and TRBJ2-7, with D possibly matching TRBD2 (6 bases). The CDR3 is made up of 15 amino acids. The V gene lost 0 bases and the J gene lost 2 bases, with 11 bases spanning the gap. CDR1 SGHTA and CDR2 FQGTGA come from the germline V gene. CDR3 sequence (DNA): TGTGCCAGCAGCTTAACGGGGGGATCCACCTACGAGCAGTACTTC. It translates to CASSLTGGSTYEQYF.

This sequence joins TRBV25-1 and TRBJ1-1; tentative D call: TRBD1 (6 bases). V was pared by 4 bases and J by 3 bases, with 9 bases between. The CDR3 totals 13 residues. The germline V gene has CDR1 MGHDK and CDR2 SYGVNS. The CDR3 loop reads CASSVDRYTEAFF. In nucleotides, the CDR3 is TGTGCCAGCAGTGTTGACAGGTACACTGAAGCTTTCTTT.

This rearrangement joins TRBV15 to TRBJ1-4, with D maybe TRBD1 (6 bases). V lost 5 bases, J lost 2 bases, and 9 bases lay in between. The CDR3 contains 14 residues. Looked up from germline, CDR1 is LNHNV and CDR2 is YYDKDF (reference sequence). In DNA form, the CDR3 reads TGTGCCACCAGCCCAGACAGGACTAATGAAAAACTGTTTTTT. It encodes CATSPDRTNEKLFF.

The V gene is TRBV30, the J gene TRBJ1-5; D is unresolved. V lost 0 bases, J lost 0 bases, and 9 bases lay in between. Per germline, CDR1 GTSNPN and CDR2 SVGIG (reference sequence). The CDR3 runs to 15 residues. CDR3 residues: CAWSVDTYSNQPQHF. The CDR3 region has the DNA TGTGCCTGGAGTGTTGACACATATAGCAATCAGCCCCAGCATTTT.

The rearrangement joins TRBV5-4 to TRBJ1-1, with D possibly matching TRBD1 (5 bases). CDR1 SGHNT and CDR2 YYREEE come from the germline V gene (reference sequence). The CDR3 covers 15 residues. Trimming pared 2 bases from V and 1 base from J, leaving 12 bases between. The CDR3 DNA is TGTGCCAGCAGCTTTGCGGGACGGGAGAACACTGAAGCTTTCTTT. This translates into CASSFAGRENTEAFF.

CDR3 residues: CASSPGLGESGDTQYF. The CDR3 nucleotides read TGCGCCAGCAGCCCGGGACTGGGGGAGAGCGGAGATACGCAGTATTTT. The rearrangement joins TRBV5-1 to TRBJ2-3; perhaps TRBD2 as D (6 bases). The CDR3 has 16 amino acids. Germline-derived CDR1 and CDR2 are SGHRS and YFSETQ. V was shortened by 4 bases and J by 5 bases, with 20 bases between the two germline ends. Filled out from reference TRBV5-1 and TRBJ2-3, the complete variable domain reads KAGVTQTPRYLIKTRGQQVTLSCSPISGHRSVSWYQQTPGQGLQFLFEYFSETQRNKGNFPGRFSGRQFSNSRSEMNVSTLELGDSALYLCASSPGLGESGDTQYFGPGTRLTVL.

This clone has only one observation. Other DNA sequences of this sample code for an identical CDR3. The chain carries TRBV9 and TRBJ1-1; TRBD1 is a possible D gene (6 bases). From germline, CDR1 is SGDLS and CDR2 YYNGEE. The CDR3 extends over 14 amino acids. V dropped 0 bases and J dropped 4 bases, with 10 bases sitting between them. The CDR3 bases are TGTGCCAGCAGCGTAGCAGGGGAGGGCACTGAAGCTTTCTTT. Protein: CASSVAGEGTEAFF.

The chain couples TRBV2 to TRBJ2-7; a weak D match, TRBD1 (5 bases). Trimming took 8 bases from V and 6 from J, leaving 14 bases between them. Germline V gene data show CDR1 as SNHLY and CDR2 as FYNNEI. The CDR3 extends over 12 amino acids. CDR3 nucleotides: TGTGCCAGCCTGCTTTGGGGCAGCGAGCAGTACTTC. Protein: CASLLWGSEQYF. Using reference TRBV2 and TRBJ2-7 for the parts outside the CDR3, the full variable domain is EPEVTQTPSHQVTQMGQEVILRCVPISNHLYFYWYRQILGQKVEFLVSFYNNEISEKSEIFDDQFSVERPDGSNFTLKIRSTKLEDSAMYFCASLLWGSEQYFGPGTRLTVT.

J is TRBJ2-7 and V is TRBV6-1; a possible D gene is TRBD2 (6 bases). CDR1 is MNHNS and CDR2 is SASEGT in the germline V gene. V lost 2 bases and J 4 bases, leaving 18 bases between the germline ends. The CDR3 loop spans 16 amino acids. CDR3 sequence: CASSESAGGAIYEQYF. The DNA for the CDR3 is TGTGCCAGCAGTGAATCCGCCGGCGGGGCCATATACGAGCAGTACTTC.